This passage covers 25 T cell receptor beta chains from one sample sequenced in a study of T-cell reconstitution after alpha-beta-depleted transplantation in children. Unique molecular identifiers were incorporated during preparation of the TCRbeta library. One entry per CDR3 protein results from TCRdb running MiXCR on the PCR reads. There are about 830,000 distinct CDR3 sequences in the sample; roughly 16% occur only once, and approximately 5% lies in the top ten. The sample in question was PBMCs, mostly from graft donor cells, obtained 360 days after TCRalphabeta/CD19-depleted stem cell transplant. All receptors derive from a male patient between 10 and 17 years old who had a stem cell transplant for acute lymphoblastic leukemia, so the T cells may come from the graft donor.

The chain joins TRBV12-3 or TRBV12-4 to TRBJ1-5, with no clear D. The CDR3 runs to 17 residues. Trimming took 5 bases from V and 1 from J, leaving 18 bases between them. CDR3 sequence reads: CASSLIPSLPSNQPQHF. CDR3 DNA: TGTGCCAGCAGTCTAATCCCGAGTTTGCCCAGCAATCAGCCCCAGCATTTT.

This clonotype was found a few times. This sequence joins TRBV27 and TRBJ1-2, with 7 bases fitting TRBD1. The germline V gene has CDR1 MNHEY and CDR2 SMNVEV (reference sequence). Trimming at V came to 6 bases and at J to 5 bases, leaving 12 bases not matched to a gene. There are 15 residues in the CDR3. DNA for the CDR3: TGTGCCAGCAGCCCACAGGGGACTACCTATTATGGCTACACCTTC. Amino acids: CASSPQGTTYYGYTF.

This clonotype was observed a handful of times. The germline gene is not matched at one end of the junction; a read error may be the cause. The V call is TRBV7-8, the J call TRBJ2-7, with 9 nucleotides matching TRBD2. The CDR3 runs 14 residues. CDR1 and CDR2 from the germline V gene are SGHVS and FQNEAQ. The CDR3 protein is CASSSEVAGDHPIF. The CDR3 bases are TGTGCCAGCAGCTCCGAGGTAGCGGGAGACCACCCGATCTTC.

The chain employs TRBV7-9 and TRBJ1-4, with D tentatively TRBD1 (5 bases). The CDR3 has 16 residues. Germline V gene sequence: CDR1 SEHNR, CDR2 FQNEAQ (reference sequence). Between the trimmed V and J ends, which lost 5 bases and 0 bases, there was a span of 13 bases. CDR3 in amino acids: CASSRPRGATNEKLFF. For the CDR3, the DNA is TGTGCCAGCAGCCGACCTCGAGGGGCAACTAATGAAAAACTGTTTTTT.

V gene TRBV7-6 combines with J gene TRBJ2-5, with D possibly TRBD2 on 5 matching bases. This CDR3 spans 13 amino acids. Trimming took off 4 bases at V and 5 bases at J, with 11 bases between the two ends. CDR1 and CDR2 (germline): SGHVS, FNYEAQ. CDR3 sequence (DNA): TGTGCCAGCAGCTCAGGTCCGGGGGAGACCCAGTACTTC. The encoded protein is CASSSGPGETQYF. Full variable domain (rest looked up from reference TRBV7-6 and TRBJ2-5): GAGVSQSPRYKVTKRGQDVALRCDPISGHVSLYWYRQALGQGPEFLTYFNYEAQQDKSGLPNDRFSAERPEGSISTLTIQRTEQRDSAMYRCASSSGPGETQYFGPGTRLLVL.

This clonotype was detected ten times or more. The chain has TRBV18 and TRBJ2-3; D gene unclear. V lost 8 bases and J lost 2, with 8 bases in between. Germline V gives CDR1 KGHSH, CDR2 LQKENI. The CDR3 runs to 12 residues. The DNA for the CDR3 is TGTGCCAGCAGCCCCACCACAGATACGCAGTATTTT. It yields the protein CASSPTTDTQYF.

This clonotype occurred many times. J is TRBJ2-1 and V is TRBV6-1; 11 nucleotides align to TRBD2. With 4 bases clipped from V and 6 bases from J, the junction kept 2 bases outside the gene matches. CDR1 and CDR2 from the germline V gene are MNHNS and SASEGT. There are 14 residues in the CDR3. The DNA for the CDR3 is TGTGCCAGCAGTGTAGCGGGAGGGCTCAATGAGCAGTTCTTC. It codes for CASSVAGGLNEQFF.

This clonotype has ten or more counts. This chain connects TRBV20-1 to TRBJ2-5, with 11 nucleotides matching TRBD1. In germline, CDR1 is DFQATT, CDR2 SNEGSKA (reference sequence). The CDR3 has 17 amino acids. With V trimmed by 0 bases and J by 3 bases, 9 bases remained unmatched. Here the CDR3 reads CSARDLARTGGEETQYF. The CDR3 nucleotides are TGCAGTGCTAGAGATCTTGCCCGGACAGGGGGCGAAGAGACCCAGTACTTC.

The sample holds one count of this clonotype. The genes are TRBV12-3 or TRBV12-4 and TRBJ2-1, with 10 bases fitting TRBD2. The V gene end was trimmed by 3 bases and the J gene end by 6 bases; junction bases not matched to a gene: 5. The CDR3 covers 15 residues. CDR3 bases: TGTGCCAGCAGTTTCAGCGGGAGGGCACCCAATGAGCAGTTCTTC. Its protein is CASSFSGRAPNEQFF.

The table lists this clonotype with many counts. CDR3 amino acids: CASTSRGSTDTQYF. CDR3 sequence (DNA): TGCGCCAGCACTTCGCGGGGTAGCACAGATACGCAGTATTTT. This chain joins TRBV5-1 and TRBJ2-3; tentative D call: TRBD2 (6 bases). V was cut by 6 bases and J by 0 bases, with 11 bases left in between. The CDR3 has 14 amino acids. Germline V gene sequence: CDR1 SGHRS, CDR2 YFSETQ.

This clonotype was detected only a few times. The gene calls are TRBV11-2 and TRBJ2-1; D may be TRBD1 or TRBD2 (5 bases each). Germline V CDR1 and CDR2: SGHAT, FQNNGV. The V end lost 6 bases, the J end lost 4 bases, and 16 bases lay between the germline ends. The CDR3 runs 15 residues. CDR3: CASRAIGDGYNEQFF. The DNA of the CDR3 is TGTGCCAGCAGGGCAATTGGGGACGGTTACAATGAGCAGTTCTTC.

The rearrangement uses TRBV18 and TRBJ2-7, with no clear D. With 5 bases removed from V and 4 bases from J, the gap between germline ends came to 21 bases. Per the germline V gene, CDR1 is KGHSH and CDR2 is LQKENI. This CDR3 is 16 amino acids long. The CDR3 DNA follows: TGTGCCAGCTCATCGCCGCCGGGCTGGCTCCCGTACGAGCAGTACTTC. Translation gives CASSSPPGWLPYEQYF.

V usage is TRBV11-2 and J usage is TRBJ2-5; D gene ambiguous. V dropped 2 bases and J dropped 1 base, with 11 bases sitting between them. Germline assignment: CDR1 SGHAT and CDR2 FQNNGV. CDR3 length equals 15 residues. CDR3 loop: CASSLSFSPQETQYF. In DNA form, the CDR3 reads TGTGCCAGCAGCTTAAGTTTTAGCCCCCAAGAGACCCAGTACTTC.

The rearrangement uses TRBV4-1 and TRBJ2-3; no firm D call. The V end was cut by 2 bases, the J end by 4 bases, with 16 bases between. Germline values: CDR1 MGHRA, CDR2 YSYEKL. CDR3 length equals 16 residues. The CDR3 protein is CASSQLASGVADTQYF. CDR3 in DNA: TGCGCCAGCAGCCAACTGGCTAGTGGGGTCGCAGATACGCAGTATTTT.

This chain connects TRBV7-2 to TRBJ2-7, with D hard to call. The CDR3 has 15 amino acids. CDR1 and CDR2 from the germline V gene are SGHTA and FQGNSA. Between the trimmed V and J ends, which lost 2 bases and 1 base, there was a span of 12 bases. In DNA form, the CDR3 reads TGTGCCAGCAGCTTAATCGGTGGCGGATCCTACGAGCAGTACTTC. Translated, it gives CASSLIGGGSYEQYF.

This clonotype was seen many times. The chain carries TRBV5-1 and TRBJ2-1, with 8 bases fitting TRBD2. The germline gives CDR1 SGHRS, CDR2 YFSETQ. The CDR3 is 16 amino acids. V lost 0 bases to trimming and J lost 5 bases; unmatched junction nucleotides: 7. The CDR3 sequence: CASSLEGGRMDNEQFF. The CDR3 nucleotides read TGCGCCAGCAGCTTGGAGGGCGGGAGGATGGACAATGAGCAGTTCTTC.

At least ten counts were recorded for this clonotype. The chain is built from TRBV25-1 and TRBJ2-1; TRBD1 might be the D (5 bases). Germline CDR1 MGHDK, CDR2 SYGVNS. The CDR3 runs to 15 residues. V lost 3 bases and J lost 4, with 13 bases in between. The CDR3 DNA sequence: TGTGCCAGCAGTGAGGGCCAGGGAAGTTACAATGAGCAGTTCTTC. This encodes CASSEGQGSYNEQFF.

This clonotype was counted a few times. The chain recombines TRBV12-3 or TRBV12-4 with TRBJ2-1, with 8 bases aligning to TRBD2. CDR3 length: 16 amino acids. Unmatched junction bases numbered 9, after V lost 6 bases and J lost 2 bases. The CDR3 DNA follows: TGTGCCAGCAGAAATAGCGGGACGCCACCCTACAATGAGCAGTTCTTC. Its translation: CASRNSGTPPYNEQFF.

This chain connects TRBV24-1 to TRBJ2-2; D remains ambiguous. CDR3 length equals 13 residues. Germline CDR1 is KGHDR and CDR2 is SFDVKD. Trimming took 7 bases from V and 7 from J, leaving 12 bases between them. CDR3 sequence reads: CATSRKLIGELFF. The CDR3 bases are TGTGCCACCAGCCGAAAGTTAATCGGGGAGCTGTTTTTT.

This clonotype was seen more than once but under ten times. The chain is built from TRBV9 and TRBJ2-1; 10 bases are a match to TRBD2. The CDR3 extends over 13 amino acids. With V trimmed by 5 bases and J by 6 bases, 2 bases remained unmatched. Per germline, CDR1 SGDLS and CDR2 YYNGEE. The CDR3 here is CASREREGNEQFF. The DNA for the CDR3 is TGTGCCAGCAGGGAGCGGGAGGGCAATGAGCAGTTCTTC.

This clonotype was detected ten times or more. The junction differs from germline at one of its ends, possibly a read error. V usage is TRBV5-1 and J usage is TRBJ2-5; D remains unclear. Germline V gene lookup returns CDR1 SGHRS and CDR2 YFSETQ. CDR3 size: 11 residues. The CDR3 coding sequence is TGTGCTAGTGGTTTACAAGAGACCCAGTACTTC. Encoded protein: CASGLQETQYF.

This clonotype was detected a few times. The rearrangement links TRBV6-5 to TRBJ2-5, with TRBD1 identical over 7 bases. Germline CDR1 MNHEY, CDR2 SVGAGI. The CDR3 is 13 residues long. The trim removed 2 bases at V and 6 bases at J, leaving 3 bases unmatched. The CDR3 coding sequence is TGTGCCAGCAGTTACAGGGGGCTAAAGACCCAGTACTTC. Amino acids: CASSYRGLKTQYF.

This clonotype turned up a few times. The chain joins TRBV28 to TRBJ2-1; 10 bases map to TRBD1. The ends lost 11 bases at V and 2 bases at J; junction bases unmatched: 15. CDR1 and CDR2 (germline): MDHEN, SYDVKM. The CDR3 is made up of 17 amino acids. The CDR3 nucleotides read TGTGCCTCTCTGGGGACAGGGGCCCTAGAAACCTACAATGAGCAGTTCTTC. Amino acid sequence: CASLGTGALETYNEQFF.

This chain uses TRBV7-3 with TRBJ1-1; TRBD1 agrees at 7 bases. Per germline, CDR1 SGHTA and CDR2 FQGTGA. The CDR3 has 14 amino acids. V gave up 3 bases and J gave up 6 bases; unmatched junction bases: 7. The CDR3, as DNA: TGTGCCAGCAGCTTTACAGGGGACGATCCTGAAGCTTTCTTT. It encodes CASSFTGDDPEAFF.

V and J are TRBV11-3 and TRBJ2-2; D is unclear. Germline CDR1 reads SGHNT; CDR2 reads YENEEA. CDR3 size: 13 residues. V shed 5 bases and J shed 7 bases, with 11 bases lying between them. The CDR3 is CASSLDLNGELFF. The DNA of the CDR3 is TGTGCCAGCAGCCTGGATCTTAACGGGGAGCTGTTTTTT.